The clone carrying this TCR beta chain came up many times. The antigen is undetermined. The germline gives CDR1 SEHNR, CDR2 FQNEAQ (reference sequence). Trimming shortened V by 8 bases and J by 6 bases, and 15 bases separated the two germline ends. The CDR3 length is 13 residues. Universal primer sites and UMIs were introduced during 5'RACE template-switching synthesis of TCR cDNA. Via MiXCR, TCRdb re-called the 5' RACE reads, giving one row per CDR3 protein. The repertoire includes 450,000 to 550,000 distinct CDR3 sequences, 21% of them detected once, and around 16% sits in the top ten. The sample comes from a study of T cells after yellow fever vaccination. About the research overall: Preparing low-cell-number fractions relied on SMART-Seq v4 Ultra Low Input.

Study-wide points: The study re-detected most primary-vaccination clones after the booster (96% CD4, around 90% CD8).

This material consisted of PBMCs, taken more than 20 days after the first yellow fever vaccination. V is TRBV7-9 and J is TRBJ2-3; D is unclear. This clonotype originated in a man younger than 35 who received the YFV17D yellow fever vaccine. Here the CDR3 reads CASEKSTWDTQYF. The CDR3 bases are TGTGCCAGCGAAAAATCTACCTGGGATACGCAGTATTTT.